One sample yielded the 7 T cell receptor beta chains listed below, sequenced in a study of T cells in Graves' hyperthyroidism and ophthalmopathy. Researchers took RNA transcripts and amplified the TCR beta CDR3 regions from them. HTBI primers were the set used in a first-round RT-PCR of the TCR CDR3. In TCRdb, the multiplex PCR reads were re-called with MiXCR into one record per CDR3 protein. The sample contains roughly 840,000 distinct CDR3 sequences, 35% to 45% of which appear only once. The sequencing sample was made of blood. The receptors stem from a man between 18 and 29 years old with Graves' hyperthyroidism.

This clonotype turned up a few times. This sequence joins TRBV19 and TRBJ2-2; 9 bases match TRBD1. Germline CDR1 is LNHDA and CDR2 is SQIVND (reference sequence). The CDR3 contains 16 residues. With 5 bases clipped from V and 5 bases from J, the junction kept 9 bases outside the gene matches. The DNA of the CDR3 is TGTGCCAGTAGTCCCCGGGACAGGGTTTCAACCGGGGAGCTGTTTTTT. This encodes CASSPRDRVSTGELFF.

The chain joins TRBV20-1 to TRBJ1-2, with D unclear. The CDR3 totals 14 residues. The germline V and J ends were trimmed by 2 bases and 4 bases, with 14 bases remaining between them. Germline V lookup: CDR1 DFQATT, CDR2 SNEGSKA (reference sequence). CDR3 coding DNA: TGCAGTGCTAGATCCCCGCCGACCATCTATGGCTACACCTTC. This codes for CSARSPPTIYGYTF.

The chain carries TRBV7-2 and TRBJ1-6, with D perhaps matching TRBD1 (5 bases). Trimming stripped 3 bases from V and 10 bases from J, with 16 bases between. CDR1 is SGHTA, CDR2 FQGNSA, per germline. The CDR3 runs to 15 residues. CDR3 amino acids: CASSLGQERHSPLHF. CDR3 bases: TGTGCCAGCAGCTTGGGGCAGGAAAGGCACTCACCCCTCCACTTT.

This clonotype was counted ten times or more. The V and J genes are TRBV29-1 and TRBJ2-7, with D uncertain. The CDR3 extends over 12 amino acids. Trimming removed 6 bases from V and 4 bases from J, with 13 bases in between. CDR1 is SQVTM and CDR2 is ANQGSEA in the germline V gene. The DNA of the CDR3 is TGCAGCGTCTCCACGGGCCTTTACGAGCAGTACTTC. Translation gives CSVSTGLYEQYF.

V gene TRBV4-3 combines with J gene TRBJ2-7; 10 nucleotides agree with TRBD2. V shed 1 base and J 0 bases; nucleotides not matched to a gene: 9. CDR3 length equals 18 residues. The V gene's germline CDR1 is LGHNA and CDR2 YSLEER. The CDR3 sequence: CASSQGEGRTSGSYEQYF. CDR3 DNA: TGCGCCAGCAGCCAAGGAGAGGGGAGGACTAGCGGCTCCTACGAGCAGTACTTC.

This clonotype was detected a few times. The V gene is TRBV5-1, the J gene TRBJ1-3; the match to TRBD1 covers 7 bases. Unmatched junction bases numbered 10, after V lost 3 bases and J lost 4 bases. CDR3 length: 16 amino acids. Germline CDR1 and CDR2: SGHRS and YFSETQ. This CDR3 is CASSSGTAIRGNTIYF. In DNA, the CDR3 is TGCGCCAGCAGCTCCGGGACAGCTATTCGCGGAAACACCATATATTTT.

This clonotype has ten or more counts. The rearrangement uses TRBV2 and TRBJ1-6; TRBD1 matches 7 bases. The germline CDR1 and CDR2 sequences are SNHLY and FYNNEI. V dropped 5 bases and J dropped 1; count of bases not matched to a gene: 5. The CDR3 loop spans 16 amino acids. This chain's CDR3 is CASSSTGESYNSPLHF. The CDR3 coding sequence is TGTGCCAGCAGTAGCACAGGGGAGTCCTATAATTCACCCCTCCACTTT.